This TCR beta chain stems from a study of vaccination and CD4 T cells after COVID-19. Trimming took 0 bases from V and 2 from J, leaving 8 bases between them. Germline lookup yields CDR1 ENHRY and CDR2 SYGVKD. The CDR3 contains 15 residues. The treatment is: approximately 9-day PBMC culture with coronavirus spike peptide pools or control peptides (ViraFEST assay). Oncomine TCR Beta short-read sequencing was applied to DNA from cultured CD4+ T cells. Scientists extracted genomic DNA from CD4+ T cells grown in culture. Each CDR3 protein is one row after TCRdb ran MiXCR on the PCR reads. The sample carries 20,000 to 30,000 distinct CDR3 sequences, about 40% recorded once. Details on this clonotype: Its antigen remains unknown.

The chain uses TRBV10-3 and TRBJ1-5; D uncertain. This receptor was identified in a human donor who had recovered from COVID-19. Sequences were obtained from CD4+ T cells from blood, cultured in vitro. The CDR3 here is CAISESGTGNQPQHF. The CDR3 coding sequence is TGTGCCATCAGTGAGTCGGGCACGGGCAATCAGCCCCAGCATTTT.